This TCR beta chain comes out of a study of cytomegalovirus exposure and HLA in healthy donors. Study at large: The study's early data release held about 85 million unique TCRs from HLA-typed donors.

The PCR used 60 Vbeta and 13 Jbeta primers. Only in-frame clones appear in the TCRdb table, and some are missing; sequencing was by immunoSEQ multiplex PCR. The sample yields 60,000 to 75,000 clones, 74% seen once. Study-level results: In a later analysis, TCR association rates varied by HLA locus: DRB1 most, HLA-C fewest. The later analysis indicated that the majority of CMV-associated TCR beta chains appeared HLA-restricted. A cluster of highly shared sequence variants was likely a sequencing artifact.

As for this clone: The antigen remains undetermined.

This clonotype was sampled from a woman aged 55 to 70 in good health and CMV-seropositive. The specimen sequenced was PBMCs.

CDR3 loop: CASSPRGHSSGNTIYF. CDR3 in DNA: TGCGCCAGCAGCCCAAGGGGACATTCCTCTGGAAACACCATATATTTT. The chain recombines TRBV5-1 with TRBJ1-3, with D possibly matching TRBD1 (6 bases). V lost 4 bases, J lost 0 bases, and 14 bases lay in between. From germline, CDR1 is SGHRS and CDR2 YFSETQ. The CDR3 has 16 amino acids.